This T cell receptor (beta chain) was identified in a study of PD-L1 blockade in urothelial cancer. Points from the study as a whole: A below-median TCR clonality in blood before treatment predicted better survival.

Turning to this clone: Antigen: not known.

Repertoires were generated with immunoSEQ multiplex PCR, while TCRdb's copy carries only in-frame clones and drops some. The data hold approximately 24,000 clones, with roughly 90% observed a single time. The germline V gene encodes CDR1 SGHTA and CDR2 FQGTGA. This CDR3 contains 13 residues. V was clipped by 5 bases and J by 9 bases; unmatched bases: 2. V gene TRBV7-3 combines with J gene TRBJ1-6; 9 nucleotides align to TRBD1. Here the sequenced sample was PBMCs, taken around atezolizumab (anti-PD-L1) treatment. This TCR came from a man in his sixties with urothelial cancer. CDR3 loop: CASSLDRGSPLHF. DNA of the CDR3: TGTGCCAGCAGCCTGGACAGGGGTTCACCCCTCCACTTT.